These 14 T cell receptor beta chains share one sample of origin, sequenced in a study of cytomegalovirus exposure and HLA in healthy donors (dated by TCRdb to 2015 to 2018). Libraries were constructed by the immunoSEQ multiplex PCR assay. The multiplex PCR relied on a mix of 60 forward primers for TCR Vbeta segments and 13 reverse primers for TCR Jbeta segments. Entries here come from immuneACCESS through TCRdb and include only in-frame sequences with V and J called. Some clones fail to appear in such tables; in the studies checked, an unresolved V gene covers under half of the shortfall, and the cause of the remainder is unknown. This sample comprises around 140,000 clones, approximately 78% of them detected only once. The ten largest make up under 3% of the sample. Sample: PBMCs. These receptors were obtained from a female donor in good health and CMV-seronegative.

V usage is TRBV28 and J usage is TRBJ1-4; D ambiguous. Germline lookup yields CDR1 MDHEN and CDR2 SYDVKM. Trimming shortened V by 2 bases and J by 7 bases, and 8 bases separated the two germline ends. This CDR3 has 13 residues. CDR3 protein: CASSLRSVEKLFF. The DNA for the CDR3 is TGTGCCAGCAGTTTACGGAGCGTTGAAAAACTGTTTTTT.

Ten or more counts support this clone. The chain combines TRBV7-9 with TRBJ1-1; no clear D gene. The ends were cut back, 0 bases at V and 1 base at J, with 9 bases in the middle. The CDR3 extends over 15 amino acids. The germline CDR1 and CDR2 sequences are SEHNR and FQNEAQ (reference sequence). CDR3 protein: CASSLAGHRNTEAFF. The CDR3 bases are TGTGCCAGCAGCTTAGCAGGTCACAGGAACACTGAAGCTTTCTTT.

The chain carries TRBV5-1 and TRBJ2-2; D not resolved. CDR3 size: 13 residues. From germline, CDR1 is SGHRS and CDR2 YFSETQ. Between the trimmed V and J ends, which lost 3 bases and 6 bases, there was a span of 9 bases. The CDR3 DNA follows: TGCGCCAGCAGCTCTCCGAGCGCCGGGGAGCTGTTTTTT. Its protein is CASSSPSAGELFF. The variable domain in full, completed from reference TRBV5-1 and TRBJ2-2, reads KAGVTQTPRYLIKTRGQQVTLSCSPISGHRSVSWYQQTPGQGLQFLFEYFSETQRNKGNFPGRFSGRQFSNSRSEMNVSTLELGDSALYLCASSSPSAGELFFGEGSRLTVL.

V is TRBV4-1 and J is TRBJ1-2; D might be TRBD1 (5 bases). Germline V gives CDR1 MGHRA, CDR2 YSYEKL. With 1 base removed from V and 6 bases from J, the gap between germline ends came to 6 bases. CDR3 length: 12 residues. The CDR3 nucleotides are TGCGCCAGCAGCCAAGGGGGCAATGGCTACACCTTC. Translated, it gives CASSQGGNGYTF.

The chain carries TRBV11-2 and TRBJ2-3, with 9 bases that match TRBD1. Germline CDR1 and CDR2: SGHAT and FQNNGV. This CDR3 has 15 residues. V shed 5 bases, J shed 6 bases, and the junction held 9 bases outside the gene matches. The CDR3 protein is CASSLGQGSSDTQYF. The DNA for the CDR3 is TGTGCCAGCAGCCTAGGACAGGGGAGTTCCGATACGCAGTATTTT.

V and J are TRBV6-1 and TRBJ2-7, with TRBD1 matching over 9 bases. J lost 3 bases, V lost 7 bases, and 4 bases had no gene match. This CDR3 is 13 amino acids long. In germline, CDR1 is MNHNS, CDR2 SASEGT. This CDR3 reads CASTTGGFYEQYF. The CDR3 DNA reads TGTGCCAGCACTACAGGGGGCTTCTACGAGCAGTACTTC.

This rearrangement joins TRBV2 to TRBJ1-5, with D perhaps TRBD1 (5 bases). The CDR3 has 16 residues. CDR1 SNHLY and CDR2 FYNNEI come from the germline V gene. The V end lost 4 bases, the J end lost 0 bases, and 13 bases lay between the germline ends. In nucleotides, the CDR3 is TGTGCCAGCAGTGGTGACAGCGGGATTAGCAATCAGCCCCAGCATTTT. Its translation: CASSGDSGISNQPQHF.

This chain links TRBV7-9 with TRBJ1-4; unclear D gene. The germline gives CDR1 SEHNR, CDR2 FQNEAQ (reference sequence). The CDR3 has 19 amino acids. Trimming took 2 bases from V and 0 from J, leaving 19 bases between them. Here the CDR3 DNA reads TGTGCCAGCAGCTTATTCCGTATCGGAGACCACGCAACTAATGAAAAACTGTTTTTT. This sequence encodes CASSLFRIGDHATNEKLFF.

The CDR3 sequence: CASSPLPGNTIYF. The CDR3 DNA reads TGTGCCAGCAGCCCACTCCCTGGAAACACCATATATTTT. The V and J genes are TRBV5-5 and TRBJ1-3; D gene unclear. The CDR3 is made up of 13 amino acids. Deletions cut 4 bases from V and 2 bases from J, with 7 bases between. In germline, CDR1 is SGHKS, CDR2 YYEKEE (reference sequence).

The chain carries TRBV5-6 and TRBJ2-5; 8 bases are a match to TRBD1. CDR3 length: 15 amino acids. Germline V gene data show CDR1 as SGHDT and CDR2 as YYEEEE. Unmatched junction bases numbered 6, after V lost 0 bases and J lost 5 bases. CDR3 nucleotide sequence: TGTGCCAGCAGCTTGGGTGACAGGGGCTGGGAGACCCAGTACTTC. Its translation: CASSLGDRGWETQYF.

The V gene is TRBV6-1, the J gene TRBJ2-2; 9 bases are shared with TRBD1. Trimming took 3 bases from V and 4 from J; bases not matched to a gene: 6. The CDR3 is 16 amino acids. Germline lookup yields CDR1 MNHNS and CDR2 SASEGT. The CDR3 loop is CASSDRGQGFTGELFF. For the CDR3, the DNA is TGTGCCAGCAGTGATAGGGGACAGGGTTTCACCGGGGAGCTGTTTTTT.

This clone was detected a few times. The chain combines TRBV2 with TRBJ1-1; 10 bases match TRBD1. J lost 5 bases, V lost 6 bases, and 9 bases had no gene match. The CDR3 covers 15 residues. From germline, CDR1 is SNHLY and CDR2 FYNNEI. The CDR3 loop is CASRGLTGGWTEAFF. The DNA of the CDR3 is TGTGCCAGCAGGGGATTGACAGGGGGCTGGACTGAAGCTTTCTTT.

V and J are TRBV14 and TRBJ2-2; the D gene is possibly TRBD2 (5 bases). Per the germline V gene, CDR1 is SGHDN and CDR2 is FVKESK. The CDR3 loop spans 13 amino acids. V gave up 3 bases and J gave up 8 bases, with 10 bases separating them. CDR3 loop: CASSQKIAGELFF. The CDR3 DNA reads as TGTGCCAGCAGCCAGAAGATAGCGGGGGAGCTGTTTTTT.

This clone was recorded a few times. The gene calls are TRBV6-4 and TRBJ2-3; possibly TRBD1 for D (5 bases). Germline V gene data show CDR1 as MRHNA and CDR2 as SNTAGT. The CDR3 consists of 14 residues. V lost 3 bases, J lost 3 bases, and 10 bases lay in between. The DNA of the CDR3 is TGTGCCAGCAGTGATGGACAACCGACAGATACGCAGTATTTT. Its protein product is CASSDGQPTDTQYF.